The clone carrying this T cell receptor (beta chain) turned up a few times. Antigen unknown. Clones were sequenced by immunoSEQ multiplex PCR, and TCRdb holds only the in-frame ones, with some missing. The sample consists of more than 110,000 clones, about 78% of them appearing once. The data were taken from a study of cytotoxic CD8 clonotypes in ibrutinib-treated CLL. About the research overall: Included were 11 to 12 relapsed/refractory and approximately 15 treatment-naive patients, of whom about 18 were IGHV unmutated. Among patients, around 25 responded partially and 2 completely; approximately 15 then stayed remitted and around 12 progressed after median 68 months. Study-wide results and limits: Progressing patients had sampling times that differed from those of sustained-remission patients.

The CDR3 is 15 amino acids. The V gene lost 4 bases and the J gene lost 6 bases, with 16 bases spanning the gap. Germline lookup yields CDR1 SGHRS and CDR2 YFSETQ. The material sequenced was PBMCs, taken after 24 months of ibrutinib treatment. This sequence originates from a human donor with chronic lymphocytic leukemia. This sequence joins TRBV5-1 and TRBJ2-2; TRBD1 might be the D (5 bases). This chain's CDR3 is CASSLGRSSSGELFF. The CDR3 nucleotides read TGCGCCAGCAGCCTGGGGCGCAGTTCGTCCGGGGAGCTGTTTTTT.